A single sample gave rise to the 29 T cell receptor beta chains below, sequenced in a study of T cell responses to AZD1222 COVID-19 vaccine. Sequencing used immunoSEQ multiplex PCR; TCRdb keeps in-frame clones, though not all of them. The sample has about 140,000 clones; over 90% are singletons. The sequencing here drew on peripheral blood, taken on day 0 of MenACWY control vaccination. The receptors stem from an adult in good health.

The rearrangement uses TRBV19 and TRBJ1-1; possibly TRBD1 for D (6 bases). CDR1 and CDR2 (germline): LNHDA, SQIVND (reference sequence). The CDR3 length is 14 residues. Trimming left V 3 bases short and J 5 bases short, with 13 bases between. The CDR3 DNA reads as TGTGCCAGTAGTATCGGGGGGCTGGGAACTGAAGCTTTCTTT. Translating gives CASSIGGLGTEAFF.

The gene calls are TRBV5-6 and TRBJ1-5; 7 positions agree with TRBD1. The V segment lost 4 bases and the J segment 7 bases; nucleotides outside the gene matches: 14. Germline assignment: CDR1 SGHDT and CDR2 YYEEEE. The CDR3 totals 16 residues. CDR3 sequence reads: CASSAGTADGNQPQHF. For the CDR3, the DNA is TGTGCCAGCAGCGCCGGGACAGCCGATGGAAACCAGCCCCAGCATTTT.

V is TRBV3-1 (or the pseudogene TRBV3-2) and J is TRBJ1-1; weak D call: TRBD1 (6 bases). Trimming removed 4 bases from V and 1 base from J, with 10 bases in between. The CDR3 spans 14 residues. CDR1 and CDR2 (germline): LGHDT, YNNKEL (reference sequence). The CDR3: CASSPMGQNTEAFF. For the CDR3, the DNA is TGTGCCAGCAGCCCTATGGGACAGAACACTGAAGCTTTCTTT.

The V gene is TRBV10-3, the J gene TRBJ2-7; D gene ambiguous. CDR1 and CDR2 (germline): ENHRY, SYGVKD. The CDR3 covers 13 residues. Trimming left V 2 bases short and J 5 bases short, with 10 bases between. The CDR3: CAISEARSDEQYF. The CDR3 DNA reads as TGTGCCATCAGTGAGGCCAGGTCGGACGAGCAGTACTTC.

The rearrangement uses TRBV19 and TRBJ2-2, with D uncertain. This CDR3 comprises 13 residues. Germline lookup yields CDR1 LNHDA and CDR2 SQIVND (reference sequence). The germline V and J ends were trimmed by 7 bases and 4 bases, with 10 bases remaining between them. CDR3 sequence: CASTLGGTGELFF. The CDR3 DNA is TGTGCCAGTACTCTGGGCGGCACCGGGGAGCTGTTTTTT.

The J gene is TRBJ2-7, the V gene TRBV6-5, with D perhaps TRBD2 (6 bases). Deletions cut 6 bases from V and 3 bases from J, with 15 bases between. The CDR3 has 14 residues. Germline loops: CDR1 MNHEY, CDR2 SVGAGI. In nucleotides, the CDR3 is TGTGCCAGCAGGAGGTCGGGAGACCGCTACGAGCAGTACTTC. Translation gives CASRRSGDRYEQYF.

CDR3 in DNA: TGTGCCAGCAGCCAATCGGGACAGGGAGCTGGCTACACCTTC. Translated, it gives CASSQSGQGAGYTF. The V and J genes are TRBV2 and TRBJ1-2, with 9 bases matching TRBD1. J gave up 7 bases and V 6 bases, and 9 bases lay outside the gene matches. The CDR3 covers 14 residues. Looked up from germline, CDR1 is SNHLY and CDR2 is FYNNEI.

Here the CDR3 DNA reads TGCAGCGTTGGTGTCTCTGGGGCCAACGTCCTGACTTTC. Its translation is CSVGVSGANVLTF. This chain uses TRBV29-1 with TRBJ2-6, with unresolved D. Between the trimmed V and J ends, which lost 4 bases and 0 bases, there was a span of 4 bases. The germline V gene encodes CDR1 SQVTM and CDR2 ANQGSEA. The CDR3 contains 13 residues.

The V gene is TRBV10-3, the J gene TRBJ2-2; D is perhaps TRBD1 (5 bases). Between the trimmed V and J ends, which lost 3 bases and 6 bases, there was a span of 8 bases. CDR3 length: 13 residues. The germline V gene has CDR1 ENHRY and CDR2 SYGVKD. As DNA, the CDR3 is TGTGCCATCAGTGAACTGGGGCCCGGGGAGCTGTTTTTT. Its translation: CAISELGPGELFF.

V and J are TRBV7-2 and TRBJ1-6; TRBD1 matches at 8 bases. The V segment lost 5 bases and the J segment 7 bases; nucleotides outside the gene matches: 7. Germline CDR1 and CDR2: SGHTA and FQGNSA. This CDR3 is built from 15 residues. The CDR3 loop is CASSTQQGANSPLHF. In DNA, the CDR3 is TGTGCCAGCAGCACACAGCAGGGGGCGAATTCACCCCTCCACTTT.

The chain uses TRBV5-1 and TRBJ1-2, with D uncertain. This CDR3 spans 12 amino acids. The V gene's germline CDR1 is SGHRS and CDR2 YFSETQ. V lost 2 bases and J lost 2, with 4 bases in between. The CDR3 here is CASSLSNYGYTF. CDR3 nucleotide sequence: TGCGCCAGCAGCTTATCCAACTATGGCTACACCTTC.

Remarks on this clone: The sample holds other DNA sequences that translate to the same CDR3. V gene TRBV6-5 combines with J gene TRBJ1-3, with a weak D call TRBD1 (5 bases). V lost 4 bases, J lost 4 bases, and 8 bases lay in between. The CDR3 is made up of 13 amino acids. Germline V gives CDR1 MNHEY, CDR2 SVGAGI. The CDR3 coding sequence is TGTGCCAGCAGTTCAGGGACGGGAAACACCATATATTTT. Amino acid sequence: CASSSGTGNTIYF.

The chain joins TRBV11-2 to TRBJ2-7; the D gene is possibly TRBD1 (5 bases). There are 14 residues in the CDR3. Germline V gene data show CDR1 as SGHAT and CDR2 as FQNNGV. Deletions cut 3 bases from V and 4 bases from J, with 13 bases between. The CDR3 DNA sequence: TGTGCCAGCAGCTTTGCGAGTCCAGGGTACGAGCAGTACTTC. Amino acids: CASSFASPGYEQYF.

The CDR3 nucleotides read TGCGCCAGCAGCCAAGGAGGGACATATAGCAATCAGCCCCAGCATTTT. Translation gives CASSQGGTYSNQPQHF. This rearrangement joins TRBV4-1 to TRBJ1-5; possibly TRBD1 for D (6 bases). Germline V gives CDR1 MGHRA, CDR2 YSYEKL. This CDR3 spans 16 amino acids. V lost 1 base and J lost 0, with 10 bases in between.

The V gene is TRBV7-3, the J gene TRBJ2-5, with 13 positions matching TRBD2. The CDR3 is made up of 16 amino acids. V shed 1 base, J shed 3 bases, and the junction held 2 bases outside the gene matches. CDR1 is SGHTA, CDR2 FQGTGA, per germline. The CDR3 nucleotides read TGTGCCAGCAGCTTAATAGGACTAGCGGGGGAAGAGACCCAGTACTTC. Translation: CASSLIGLAGEETQYF.

This CDR3 is CASSFGGFNQPQHF. CDR3 coding DNA: TGCGCCAGCAGCTTCGGGGGATTCAATCAGCCCCAGCATTTT. This chain joins TRBV5-1 and TRBJ1-5, with D perhaps TRBD1 (5 bases). The CDR3 totals 14 residues. Germline CDR1 and CDR2: SGHRS and YFSETQ. Deletions cut 2 bases from V and 3 bases from J, with 9 bases between.

The chain combines TRBV19 with TRBJ1-4; tentative D call: TRBD1 (5 bases). Germline V gene lookup returns CDR1 LNHDA and CDR2 SQIVND (reference sequence). This CDR3 has 16 residues. V lost 4 bases and J lost 4, with 16 bases in between. The CDR3 DNA reads TGTGCCAGTAGTACTAGGAGCCGGGACGGTAATGAAAAACTGTTTTTT. Residues: CASSTRSRDGNEKLFF.

The V gene is TRBV2, the J gene TRBJ2-1, with TRBD1 identical over 8 bases. Germline V gene lookup returns CDR1 SNHLY and CDR2 FYNNEI. The CDR3 runs to 15 residues. Unmatched junction bases numbered 2, after V lost 4 bases and J lost 0 bases. The CDR3: CASSGQGSSYNEQFF. Written as DNA, the CDR3 is TGTGCCAGCAGTGGACAGGGGAGCTCCTACAATGAGCAGTTCTTC.

The V and J genes are TRBV19 and TRBJ1-3, with D possibly TRBD1 on 6 matching bases. CDR3 length: 19 amino acids. Trimming cost V 4 bases and J 2 bases, with 24 bases left between them. Looked up from germline, CDR1 is LNHDA and CDR2 is SQIVND (reference sequence). Written as DNA, the CDR3 is TGTGCCAGTAGTAGCGAGAGGATGGCAGGGGAAACTGCTGGAAACACCATATATTTT. Translating gives CASSSERMAGETAGNTIYF.

This sequence joins TRBV3-1 (or the pseudogene TRBV3-2) and TRBJ2-3; 7 bases align to TRBD2. Germline loops: CDR1 LGHDT, CDR2 YNNKEL (reference sequence). Trimming took 4 bases from V and 2 from J; bases not matched to a gene: 33. This CDR3 is 24 amino acids long. CDR3 in amino acids: CASSPRSGTTRIRLRPEITDTQYF. CDR3 DNA: TGTGCCAGCAGCCCGCGCTCCGGGACTACTCGAATAAGACTCAGACCTGAGATCACAGATACGCAGTATTTT.

The chain recombines TRBV7-8 with TRBJ1-5; TRBD1 matches 7 bases. CDR1 and CDR2 (germline): SGHVS, FQNEAQ. Trimming cost V 3 bases and J 7 bases; bases outside gene matches: 6. The CDR3 runs 14 residues. The CDR3 region is CASSFRQGGQPQHF. The CDR3 region has the DNA TGTGCCAGCAGCTTCAGACAGGGAGGACAGCCCCAGCATTTT.

This clone was counted once. The V call is TRBV7-2, the J call TRBJ2-3; 12 bases are shared with TRBD2. From germline, CDR1 is SGHTA and CDR2 FQGNSA. The CDR3 has 17 residues. Unmatched junction bases numbered 12, after V lost 6 bases and J lost 5 bases. The CDR3 DNA reads as TGTGCCAGCAGTAAGTCGGGACTAGCGGGCAATGGAGATACGCAGTATTTT. Translation: CASSKSGLAGNGDTQYF.

This rearrangement joins TRBV6-7 to TRBJ1-6; D may be TRBD1 (5 bases). TRBV6-7 belongs to the ORF category, with a function that is uncertain. This CDR3 is built from 14 residues. Trimming took off 4 bases at V and 6 bases at J, with 10 bases between the two ends. In nucleotides, the CDR3 is TGTGCCAGCAGTTTCCGCCAGGGTAATTCACCCCTCCACTTT. Translation: CASSFRQGNSPLHF.

The chain employs TRBV24-1 and TRBJ2-1, with 9 bases matching TRBD2. The germline gives CDR1 KGHDR, CDR2 SFDVKD. CDR3 length equals 16 residues. J was trimmed by 8 bases and V by 3 bases; bases with no gene match: 10. The CDR3 spells CATSDVGSGSRDEQFF. DNA for the CDR3: TGTGCCACCAGTGATGTAGGTAGCGGGAGTAGAGATGAGCAGTTCTTC.

The genes are TRBV5-8 and TRBJ2-7; D is possibly TRBD2 (5 bases). The CDR3 runs 14 residues. Trimming took off 4 bases at V and 6 bases at J, with 17 bases between the two ends. The germline V gene has CDR1 SGHTS and CDR2 YDEGEE. The CDR3 bases are TGTGCCAGCAGCCCCCCGACTAAATCGGGCGAGCAGTACTTC. This sequence encodes CASSPPTKSGEQYF.

The sample holds one count of this clone. The chain has TRBV9 and TRBJ1-1; D might be TRBD1 (6 bases). V lost 3 bases and J 5 bases, leaving 23 bases between the germline ends. Germline CDR1 reads SGDLS; CDR2 reads YYNGEE. The CDR3 runs 17 residues. As DNA, the CDR3 is TGTGCCAGCAGCGAGGGCCCGAACCATAGGGGGGTAACTGAAGCTTTCTTT. Protein: CASSEGPNHRGVTEAFF. Looking up the rest from reference TRBV9 and TRBJ1-1 gives the full variable domain: DSGVTQTPKHLITATGQRVTLRCSPRSGDLSVYWYQQSLDQGLQFLIQYYNGEERAKGNILERFSAQQFPDLHSELNLSSLELGDSALYFCASSEGPNHRGVTEAFFGQGTRLTVV.

The V gene is TRBV3-1 (or the pseudogene TRBV3-2), the J gene TRBJ2-7; D call uncertain. Deletions cut 1 base from V and 3 bases from J, with 7 bases between. Germline V gene data show CDR1 as LGHDT and CDR2 as YNNKEL (reference sequence). CDR3 length equals 13 residues. CDR3 sequence reads: CASSQARLYEQYF. The CDR3 nucleotides are TGTGCCAGCAGCCAAGCAAGGCTCTACGAGCAGTACTTC.

The chain carries TRBV27 and TRBJ2-1; 11 positions agree with TRBD2. The CDR3 is made up of 15 amino acids. V trimming: 5 bases; J trimming: 5 bases; junction bases outside the gene matches: 5. Looked up from germline, CDR1 is MNHEY and CDR2 is SMNVEV (reference sequence). The CDR3 here is CASSPRLAGNNEQFF. For the CDR3, the DNA is TGTGCCAGCAGTCCGCGACTAGCGGGAAACAATGAGCAGTTCTTC.

The CDR3 sequence: CASSIGGLGWRYGYTF. The CDR3 coding sequence is TGTGCCAGTAGTATAGGAGGGCTGGGCTGGCGGTATGGCTACACCTTC. The V call is TRBV19, the J call TRBJ1-2; D call uncertain. The CDR3 spans 16 residues. Germline values: CDR1 LNHDA, CDR2 SQIVND (reference sequence). V lost 1 base and J lost 5, with 17 bases in between. The full variable domain, rest sourced from reference TRBV19 and TRBJ1-2, is DGGITQSPKYLFRKEGQNVTLSCEQNLNHDAMYWYRQDPGQGLRLIYYSQIVNDFQKGDIAEGYSVSREKKESFPLTVTSAQKNPTAFYLCASSIGGLGWRYGYTFGSGTRLTVV.